Listed below are T cell receptor beta chains from one sample, sequenced in a study of T cells in tuberculosis. Produced via immunoSEQ multiplex PCR; TCRdb's table is partial and in-frame only. The table has tens of thousands of clones, around 95% seen once. The sequencing sample was made of PBMCs. Receptor source: a donor between 10 and 35 years old with latent tuberculosis or without tuberculosis infection. Both conserved end residues are part of each CDR3. D genes are given only for firm matches. Clone size is shown for a subset of rows, as once, few, many or a class of expanded clone.

>once|TRBD1|TRBJ2-7|TRBV2
CASANRDSRSYEQYF
TGTGCCAGCGCGAACCGGGACAGTCGATCCTACGAGCAGTACTTC
>-|TRBD1|TRBJ1-5|TRBV7-9
CASSSTGGIWNQPQHF
TGTGCCAGCAGCTCAACAGGGGGCATCTGGAATCAGCCCCAGCATTTT
>-|TRBD1|TRBJ2-1|TRBV5-1
CASRFRPGQGNEQFF
TGCGCCAGCAGGTTTAGACCGGGACAGGGAAATGAGCAGTTCTTC
>-|-|TRBJ2-2|TRBV10-3
CAISGSQRTANTGELFF
TGTGCCATCAGTGGGTCCCAAAGGACTGCGAACACCGGGGAGCTGTTTTTT
>-|TRBD1|TRBJ2-2|TRBV5-1
CASSFGDRVTGELFF
TGCGCCAGCAGCTTTGGGGACAGGGTCACCGGGGAGCTGTTTTTT
>-|TRBD1|TRBJ2-3|TRBV5-1
CASSLGQGAQDTQYF
TGCGCCAGCAGCTTGGGTCAGGGGGCGCAAGATACGCAGTATTTT
>-|TRBD2|TRBJ2-1|TRBV27
CASSSGTNKYNEQFF
TGTGCCAGCAGCTCCGGGACTAACAAATACAATGAGCAGTTCTTC
>-|-|TRBJ1-5|TRBV2
CASSVADSNQPQHF
TGTGCCAGCAGTGTCGCAGATAGCAATCAGCCCCAGCATTTT
>-|TRBD1|TRBJ1-2|TRBV5-6
CASSRRGQEGYGYTF
TGTGCCAGCAGCAGGAGAGGACAGGAAGGCTATGGCTACACCTTC
>once|-|TRBJ2-3|TRBV6-5
CAREVPDTQYF
TGTGCCAGGGAGGTACCAGATACGCAGTATTTT
>-|TRBD1|TRBJ2-7|TRBV6-5
CASSGRDRIYF
TGTGCCAGCAGTGGCCGGGACAGAATTTACTTC
>once|-|TRBJ1-5|TRBV6-6
CASSRQTNQPQHF
TGTGCCAGCAGTCGACAGACCAATCAGCCCCAGCATTTT
>-|TRBD1|TRBJ1-2|TRBV7-2
CASSFRQGVWDDYTF
TGTGCCAGCAGCTTCAGACAGGGGGTTTGGGATGACTACACCTTC
>-|-|TRBJ1-5|TRBV19
CASSAFKDKPQHF
TGTGCCAGTAGTGCCTTTAAGGACAAGCCCCAGCATTTT
>once|-|TRBJ2-2|TRBV11-2
CASSPVQGPKPNTGELFF
TGTGCCAGCAGCCCCGTGCAGGGGCCCAAACCGAACACCGGGGAGCTGTTTTTT